This T cell receptor (beta chain) was sequenced for a study of shared clonotypes between healthy human individuals. Broader study findings: Researchers sampled only blood; tissue repertoires likely differ. There were few donors, and this limited the genetic and exposure-history diversity represented.

The germline V gene encodes CDR1 GTSNPN and CDR2 SVGIG (reference sequence). The CDR3 length is 13 residues. Replicate PCRs were loaded with 250 to 350 ng DNA from unsorted PBMC, some 33,000 T cell genomes. Measured with immunoSEQ multiplex PCR; TCRdb has only the in-frame clones, and not every one. The sample contains about 460,000 clones, more than 70% of which appear only once. All participating donors were Caucasian adults from Nashville, Tennessee. Of note for this clone: The target antigen is unknown. This may be a read error, as it is one base from a much larger clone.

Sequenced: PBMCs. This clonotype was sampled from a woman aged 40-49 years in good health. Some clones in this sample may be carry-over from other donors' samples. This chain connects TRBV30 to TRBJ1-4, with a possible D match to TRBD1 (5 bases). The CDR3 coding sequence is TGTGCCTGGAGTCCCGGGGCTAATGAAGAACTGTTTTTT. Encoded protein: CAWSPGANEELFF.